Below are 9 T cell receptor beta chains sequenced from a single sample in a study of control samples from healthy donors and cancer patients. The assay was immunoSEQ multiplex PCR, and TCRdb's table has in-frame clones only and misses some. The data hold approximately 150,000 clones, with 94% observed a single time. Specimen: blood. Receptors originate from a man between 40 and 49 years old in good health.

The V call is TRBV5-1, the J call TRBJ2-5, with 7 bases lining up with TRBD1. Germline V gene sequence: CDR1 SGHRS, CDR2 YFSETQ. V dropped 3 bases and J dropped 6; count of bases not matched to a gene: 8. The CDR3 length is 14 residues. The CDR3 sequence: CASSSNRGAKTQYF. The CDR3 nucleotides are TGCGCCAGCAGCTCTAACAGGGGAGCGAAGACCCAGTACTTC.

This rearrangement joins TRBV4-1 to TRBJ1-6, with D uncertain. The CDR3 runs to 14 residues. V lost 0 bases, J lost 14 bases, and 14 bases lay in between. Germline lookup yields CDR1 MGHRA and CDR2 YSYEKL. CDR3 bases: TGCGCCAGCAGCCAAGAGAGTCCGGCCGGGACCCTCCACTTT. Translated, it gives CASSQESPAGTLHF.

The chain carries TRBV28 and TRBJ2-5; a weak D match, TRBD2 (6 bases). CDR3 length: 15 amino acids. Germline loops: CDR1 MDHEN, CDR2 SYDVKM. V shed 5 bases and J shed 2 bases, with 15 bases lying between them. CDR3 residues: CASSAGTGYQETQYF. The CDR3 bases are TGTGCCAGCAGTGCCGGGACTGGATATCAAGAGACCCAGTACTTC.

J is TRBJ2-4 and V is TRBV7-9; 7 nucleotides align to TRBD1. The germline V gene encodes CDR1 SEHNR and CDR2 FQNEAQ (reference sequence). The V gene end was trimmed by 2 bases and the J gene end by 1 base; junction bases not matched to a gene: 5. CDR3 size: 16 residues. The CDR3 DNA reads as TGTGCCAGCAGCTTACTGGGACAGATCGCCAAAAACATTCAGTACTTC. This codes for CASSLLGQIAKNIQYF.

V usage is TRBV3-1 (or the pseudogene TRBV3-2) and J usage is TRBJ1-1; D unclear. Germline CDR1 LGHDT, CDR2 YNNKEL (reference sequence). The CDR3 is made up of 16 amino acids. Trimming stripped 4 bases from V and 0 bases from J, with 15 bases between. CDR3 DNA sequence: TGTGCCAGCAGCCGAACCCCGACGGCGATGAACACTGAAGCTTTCTTT. Translation: CASSRTPTAMNTEAFF.

The chain carries TRBV7-2 and TRBJ1-2; 8 positions match TRBD1. J was trimmed by 6 bases and V by 5 bases; bases with no gene match: 17. This CDR3 has 17 residues. Per the germline V gene, CDR1 is SGHTA and CDR2 is FQGNSA. The CDR3 here is CASSGPIVSRTGHGYTF. CDR3 nucleotides: TGTGCCAGCAGCGGTCCCATCGTTTCCCGGACAGGGCATGGCTACACCTTC.

With respect to this clone: One end of the junction varies from germline; a read error may be responsible. The chain couples TRBV7-6 to TRBJ2-1; D is perhaps TRBD1 or TRBD2 (5 bases each). CDR3 size: 18 residues. CDR1 SGHVS and CDR2 FNYEAQ come from the germline V gene. Written as DNA, the CDR3 is TGTGTCAGCAGCCTGAGCCGATTAGAGGGACGGTCCTACAATGAGCAGTTCTTC. Amino acids: CVSSLSRLEGRSYNEQFF.

CDR3 amino acids: CASSILLAGGRSEQYF. The DNA for the CDR3 is TGTGCCAGTAGTATACTACTAGCGGGAGGAAGATCCGAGCAGTACTTC. V gene TRBV19 combines with J gene TRBJ2-7; 12 nucleotides agree with TRBD2. Germline V CDR1 and CDR2: LNHDA, SQIVND (reference sequence). V lost 2 bases to trimming and J lost 6 bases; unmatched junction nucleotides: 8. There are 16 residues in the CDR3.

The genes are TRBV10-3 and TRBJ1-1; D is ambiguous. The CDR3 runs 15 residues. V gave up 0 bases and J gave up 3 bases, with 11 bases separating them. Germline assignment: CDR1 ENHRY and CDR2 SYGVKD. CDR3 region: CAISESFEGYTEAFF. CDR3 nucleotides: TGTGCCATCAGTGAGTCGTTCGAAGGATACACTGAAGCTTTCTTT.